These T cell receptor beta chains were read from a single sample in a study of CD4 T cells in relation to SARS-CoV-2 and coronaviruses. Their antigens remain unidentified. The assay was immunoSEQ multiplex PCR, and TCRdb's table has in-frame clones only and misses some. The table includes about 28,000 clones, around two thirds detected once. The sequencing input was CD4+ T cells from PBMCs, cultured in vitro. The receptors here all came from a human donor in good health. Each CDR3 is given with its conserved first and last residue. The D gene is left open where the match is weak. Clone size is not always given. Where it is, it says once, few, many or a class for expanded clones.

clone size: -; J gene: TRBJ2-7; V gene: TRBV6-5; D gene: -; CDR3 length: 13; CDR3 protein: CASSYDGLGEQYF; CDR3 DNA: TGTGCCAGCAGTTACGACGGCCTCGGGGAGCAGTACTTC
clone size: -; J gene: TRBJ2-5; V gene: TRBV5-1; D gene: -; CDR3 length: 15; CDR3 protein: CASSLGEGLGETQYF; CDR3 DNA: TGCGCCAGCAGCTTGGGAGAGGGCCTGGGAGAGACCCAGTACTTC
clone size: once; J gene: TRBJ1-2; V gene: TRBV5-1; D gene: TRBD1; CDR3 length: 16; CDR3 protein: CASSFTPGTGVYGYTF; CDR3 DNA: TGCGCCAGCAGCTTTACCCCGGGGACAGGGGTCTATGGCTACACCTTC
clone size: -; J gene: TRBJ1-2; V gene: TRBV6-5; D gene: -; CDR3 length: 15; CDR3 protein: CASKLQGPGDYGYTF; CDR3 DNA: TGTGCCAGCAAACTCCAGGGGCCCGGGGACTATGGCTACACCTTC
clone size: -; J gene: TRBJ1-5; V gene: TRBV6-1; D gene: TRBD1; CDR3 length: 21; CDR3 protein: CASSEVSGTGESWWMNQPQHF; CDR3 DNA: TGTGCCAGCAGTGAAGTGAGTGGGACAGGGGAGTCCTGGTGGATGAATCAGCCCCAGCATTTT
clone size: few; J gene: TRBJ2-2; V gene: TRBV11-2; D gene: -; CDR3 length: 12; CDR3 protein: CASRLFTGELFF; CDR3 DNA: TGTGCCAGTAGGTTATTCACCGGGGAGCTGTTTTTT
clone size: -; J gene: TRBJ1-4; V gene: TRBV5-1; D gene: -; CDR3 length: 14; CDR3 protein: CASSFRGRNEKLFF; CDR3 DNA: TGCGCCAGCAGCTTCCGAGGGAGAAATGAAAAACTGTTTTTT
clone size: few; J gene: TRBJ1-5; V gene: TRBV12-3/TRBV12-4; D gene: -; CDR3 length: 13; CDR3 protein: CASSPRGGQPQHF; CDR3 DNA: TGTGCCAGCAGTCCGAGGGGTGGTCAGCCCCAGCATTTT
clone size: -; J gene: TRBJ1-1; V gene: TRBV5-1; D gene: TRBD1; CDR3 length: 14; CDR3 protein: CASSNPGGPTEAFF; CDR3 DNA: TGCGCCAGCAGCAACCCAGGGGGGCCCACTGAAGCTTTCTTT
clone size: -; J gene: TRBJ2-2; V gene: TRBV28; D gene: TRBD1; CDR3 length: 13; CDR3 protein: CASGNDRAGELFF; CDR3 DNA: TGTGCCAGCGGTAATGACAGGGCCGGGGAGCTGTTTTTT
clone size: once; J gene: TRBJ2-3; V gene: TRBV5-1; D gene: TRBD1; CDR3 length: 14; CDR3 protein: CASSRTGVIDTQYF; CDR3 DNA: TGCGCCAGCAGTCGAACAGGGGTGATCGATACGCAGTATTTT
clone size: -; J gene: TRBJ2-5; V gene: TRBV5-1; D gene: TRBD2; CDR3 length: 17; CDR3 protein: CASTPGRTSGRQETQYF; CDR3 DNA: TGCGCCAGCACCCCCGGTCGGACTAGCGGGAGGCAAGAGACCCAGTACTTC
clone size: -; J gene: TRBJ1-3; V gene: TRBV2; D gene: -; CDR3 length: 16; CDR3 protein: CASRANSDGSGNTIYF; CDR3 DNA: TGTGCCAGCAGGGCGAACAGCGATGGTTCTGGAAACACCATATATTTT